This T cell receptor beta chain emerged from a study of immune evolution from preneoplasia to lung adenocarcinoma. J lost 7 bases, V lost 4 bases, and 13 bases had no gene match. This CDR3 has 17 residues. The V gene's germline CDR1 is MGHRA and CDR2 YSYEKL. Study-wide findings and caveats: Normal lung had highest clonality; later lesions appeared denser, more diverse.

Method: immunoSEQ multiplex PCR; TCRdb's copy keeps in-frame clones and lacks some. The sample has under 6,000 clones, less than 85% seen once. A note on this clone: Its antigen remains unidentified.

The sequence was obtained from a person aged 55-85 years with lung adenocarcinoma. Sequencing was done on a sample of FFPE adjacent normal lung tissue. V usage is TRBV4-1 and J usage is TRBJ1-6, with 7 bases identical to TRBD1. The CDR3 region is CASSPFFPDRENSPLHF. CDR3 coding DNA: TGCGCCAGCAGCCCATTCTTCCCCGACAGGGAGAATTCACCCCTCCACTTT.